This T cell receptor beta chain stems from a study of blood T cell repertoires in COVID-19. Background on the study: The cDNA or gDNA used as material had been derived from T cells, B-cell-depleted T cells, or PBMCs.

Cohort 3 recovery required two negative PCRs, clearance, or symptom resolution. TCRdb keeps only in-frame clones here, not all; method: immunoSEQ multiplex PCR. In the table there are 320,000 or so clones, 80% to 90% of which are singletons. This clone has just one count. The V segment lost 3 bases and the J segment 1 base; nucleotides outside the gene matches: 9. This CDR3 spans 19 amino acids. CDR1 and CDR2 (germline): SGHDT, YYEEEE. The chain uses TRBV5-6 and TRBJ2-2; 13 positions agree with TRBD2. This TCR came from a man aged 25-45 years who had recovered from COVID-19. Sample: PBMCs or T cells enriched from blood (not recorded which). The CDR3 protein is CASSWETSGGLLNTGELFF. CDR3 nucleotide sequence: TGTGCCAGCAGCTGGGAGACTAGCGGGGGGTTATTGAACACCGGGGAGCTGTTTTTT.